Included here is one T cell receptor beta chain sequence, with context. It has no known antigen specificity. Within one base of it there is no much larger clone, and no base qualities were kept. TCRbeta CDR3 regions were amplified from genomic DNA using the immunoSEQ Assay, a bias-controlled multiplex PCR. Processing in the source paper ran as follows. Within the assay, amplification of reference gene primers was used to estimate how many nucleated cells each sample contained. Sequence reads were collapsed and filtered to measure the absolute abundance of every unique TCRbeta CDR3 rearrangement. For each sample, productive Simpson clonality was calculated as the square root of Simpson's diversity index over productive rearrangements. TCRdb limited this immuneACCESS table to in-frame rearrangements with V and J called. A share of clones is missing; checked studies link under half to unresolved V genes, and the rest is unexplained. V and J calls plus clone size are reproduced from that table; the DNA served to infer D and trimming. The table for this sample lists about 80,000 clones; approximately 78% of them were counted only once. In total, the top ten clones hold roughly 22% of the sample.

At the junction V is shortened by 5 bases and J by 5 bases; bases outside the gene matches: 9. The germline V gene encodes CDR1 SNHLY and CDR2 FYNNEI. Including the terminal cysteine and phenylalanine, the CDR3 comprises 14 residues. The sequence is cut down to CDR3 DNA, 42 bases in frame from base 1. The sample is drawn from a study of blood T cell repertoires in COVID-19 (dated by TCRdb to 2019 to 2021). About the full investigation: Samples covering the acute and convalescent phases of COVID-19 were provided by collaborators in the United States, Italy and Spain. Samples came from the ongoing ImmuneRACE study (first 160 participants) plus 1,254 subjects from 6 global collaborators. The material from the prospective study consisted of cDNA or gDNA derived from T cells, B-cell-depleted T cells, or PBMCs. HLA class I and class II types, where available, came from metadata supplied by the sample provider rather than from assay-based typing. The repertoires were made available in a free public database intended to serve as a resource for research on the immune response to SARS-CoV-2. A de-identified subject ID, COVID-19 status, age in years and sex were almost always included in the sample metadata. Subjects who had been exposed to COVID-19, were actively infected with it, or had recovered from it provided the deeply sampled blood TCRbeta repertoires that made up the dataset.

Findings and caveats that apply to the study as a whole: The amount of clinical and demographic metadata varied by source and participant and was provided uncurated.

Whole blood was collected in K2EDTA tubes by collaborating institutions according to the institutions' own protocols. For TCRbeta analysis, collaborators shipped samples as frozen whole blood, isolated PBMCs, or DNA extracted from either of those sample types. The sequencing input was peripheral blood. Here the chain combines TRBV2 and TRBJ2-7, with 7 central nucleotides matching TRBD1. The receptor was isolated from a human donor in a cohort sampled during active COVID-19. The encoded CDR3 is CASSPNRGGDEQYF. The bases read TGTGCCAGCAGTCCTAACAGGGGTGGCGACGAGCAGTACTTC.